The 9 T cell receptor beta chains listed next were all sequenced from one sample in a study of OX40 agonist ivuxolimab in advanced cancers. Generated by immunoSEQ multiplex PCR, the TCRdb table keeps only in-frame clones and is missing some. The sample includes approximately 76,000 clones, approximately 86% of them seen just once. Source: CD4+ or CD8+ T cells sorted from blood, taken in a trial of the OX40 agonist ivuxolimab. The source is an adult with an advanced solid tumor such as melanoma, head and neck, liver or kidney cancer.

The CDR3 reads CASSYDTEAFF. As DNA, the CDR3 is TGTGCCAGCAGTTATGACACTGAAGCTTTCTTT. The rearrangement joins TRBV7-9 to TRBJ1-1; D remains unclear. CDR1 is SEHNR, CDR2 FQNEAQ, per germline (reference sequence). CDR3 size: 11 residues. Deletions cut 6 bases from V and 3 bases from J, with 5 bases between.

The genes are TRBV11-2 and TRBJ2-5; D is undetermined. V was pared by 5 bases and J by 1 base, with 11 bases between. The CDR3 length is 14 residues. CDR1 is SGHAT and CDR2 is FQNNGV in the germline V gene. The CDR3 reads CASSKNPSQETQYF. The CDR3, as DNA: TGTGCCAGCAGCAAAAACCCTAGCCAAGAGACCCAGTACTTC.

The J gene is TRBJ1-2, the V gene TRBV6-6, with D uncertain. Germline lookup yields CDR1 MNHNY and CDR2 SVGAGI (reference sequence). The V end lost 5 bases, the J end lost 6 bases, and 4 bases lay between the germline ends. The CDR3 loop spans 10 amino acids. The CDR3 region is CASSENGYTF. The DNA for the CDR3 is TGTGCCAGCAGTGAAAATGGCTACACCTTC.

This chain's CDR3 is CASGSEVARTDTQYF. Written as DNA, the CDR3 is TGTGCCAGCGGATCTGAGGTGGCCCGCACAGATACGCAGTATTTT. The chain joins TRBV11-2 to TRBJ2-3, with unresolved D. The CDR3 loop spans 15 amino acids. Trimming took 8 bases from V and 1 from J, leaving 16 bases between them. CDR1 and CDR2 (germline): SGHAT, FQNNGV.

The rearrangement uses TRBV7-3 and TRBJ2-3; 9 bases map to TRBD2. Trimming took 0 bases from V and 4 from J; bases not matched to a gene: 11. Germline CDR1 and CDR2: SGHTA and FQGTGA. This CDR3 is 18 amino acids long. Here the CDR3 DNA reads TGTGCCAGCAGCTTAACGGGTCCGGCGCGGGGGGGCTCAGATACGCAGTATTTT. Its protein is CASSLTGPARGGSDTQYF.

The rearrangement uses TRBV14 and TRBJ1-4; D might be TRBD1 (5 bases). Trimming cost V 4 bases and J 8 bases, with 17 bases left between them. This CDR3 has 15 residues. Germline CDR1 reads SGHDN; CDR2 reads FVKESK. The CDR3: CASSRTGFSYEKLFF. DNA of the CDR3: TGTGCCAGCAGCCGAACAGGCTTCTCCTACGAAAAACTGTTTTTT.

The V gene is TRBV6-1, the J gene TRBJ2-6, with 13 bases that match TRBD2. This CDR3 is built from 17 residues. V lost 4 bases and J lost 1; bases outside the gene matches: 1. CDR1 is MNHNS and CDR2 is SASEGT in the germline V gene. The CDR3 DNA reads as TGTGCCAGCAGTGCGGGACTAGCGGGATCTGGGGCCAACGTCCTGACTTTC. Its translation: CASSAGLAGSGANVLTF.

The V gene is TRBV30, the J gene TRBJ2-7; D might be TRBD2 (6 bases). Germline V CDR1 and CDR2: GTSNPN, SVGIG (reference sequence). Trimming stripped 3 bases from V and 12 bases from J, with 21 bases between. This CDR3 is built from 13 residues. DNA of the CDR3: TGTGCCTGGAGCAAAGGGACGGACTACGGTTGGTACTTC. Its translation is CAWSKGTDYGWYF.

This CDR3 reads CASSPVGDPTDTQYF. The CDR3, as DNA: TGTGCCAGCAGCCCCGTGGGAGATCCCACAGATACGCAGTATTTT. The chain links TRBV7-6 to TRBJ2-3; D perhaps matches TRBD2 (5 bases). The V and J ends lost 5 bases and 2 bases respectively, with 14 bases between them. This CDR3 spans 15 amino acids. Germline V gene data show CDR1 as SGHVS and CDR2 as FNYEAQ.